The 22 T cell receptor beta chains listed next were all sequenced from one sample in a study of blood T cells in healthy people across ages. Then a second PCR, running roughly 7 to 11 cycles, was carried out with a sample-barcoded 5' primer and a J-beta primer mix. MiXCR, run by TCRdb on the 5' RACE reads, gives a single entry per CDR3 protein. The sample records around 990,000 distinct CDR3 sequences, about two fifths being singletons. Input material: blood. The receptors derive from a man aged 18 to 30 in good health.

This chain joins TRBV9 and TRBJ2-1, with D unresolved. V gave up 2 bases and J gave up 5 bases, with 5 bases separating them. Germline V CDR1 and CDR2: SGDLS, YYNGEE. This CDR3 is built from 12 residues. The CDR3 DNA is TGTGCCAGCAGCGTCAGCGACAATGAGCAGTTCTTC. This encodes CASSVSDNEQFF.

This clonotype showed up just a few times. A much larger clone differs from this one at a single base, so this may be a read error. The chain joins TRBV29-1 to TRBJ2-5, with 7 bases that match TRBD1. Germline CDR1 and CDR2: SQVTM and ANQGSEA. J lost 5 bases, V lost 8 bases, and 11 bases had no gene match. There are 13 residues in the CDR3. The CDR3 DNA reads TGCAGCTGCCGCCCGAGGGGGCTTGAGACCCAGTACTTC. Translated, it gives CSCRPRGLETQYF.

As to this clonotype: A much more abundant neighbour one base away suggests this may be a read error. The chain uses TRBV5-1 and TRBJ1-6, with D uncertain. The CDR3 totals 15 residues. Trimming left V 0 bases short and J 0 bases short, with 4 bases between. The germline gives CDR1 SGHRS, CDR2 YFSETQ. The CDR3: CASSLENSYNSPLHF. CDR3 nucleotides: TGCGCCAGCAGCTTGGAAAACTCCTATAATTCACCCCTCCACTTT.

About this clonotype: The germline gene is not matched at one end of the junction; a read error may be the cause. The chain recombines TRBV6-6 with TRBJ1-6; the D gene is possibly TRBD1 (6 bases). Germline assignment: CDR1 MNHNY and CDR2 SVGAGI (reference sequence). This CDR3 has 14 residues. The DNA of the CDR3 is TGTACCAGCAGTCCCGGACAGCTTAATTCACCCCTCCACTTT. It yields the protein CTSSPGQLNSPLHF.

This sequence joins TRBV7-9 and TRBJ2-1, with 9 bases that match TRBD2. CDR3 length equals 18 residues. Germline V gene data show CDR1 as SEHNR and CDR2 as FQNEAQ (reference sequence). J was trimmed by 4 bases and V by 1 base; bases with no gene match: 11. CDR3 residues: CASSLGKPGLAQYNEQFF. The CDR3 region has the DNA TGTGCCAGCAGCTTAGGAAAGCCGGGACTAGCACAATACAATGAGCAGTTCTTC.

This clonotype was picked up a small number of times. V gene TRBV20-1 combines with J gene TRBJ1-1; the match to TRBD1 covers 8 bases. From germline, CDR1 is DFQATT and CDR2 SNEGSKA (reference sequence). Losses at the gene ends were 5 bases for V and 0 bases for J; bases not matched to a gene: 8. The CDR3 totals 15 residues. The CDR3 spells CSAATGAALNTEAFF. The DNA of the CDR3 is TGCAGTGCTGCGACAGGGGCAGCCCTGAACACTGAAGCTTTCTTT.

This clonotype was found a few times. The chain carries TRBV7-8 and TRBJ1-4; D is uncertain. The V gene's germline CDR1 is SGHVS and CDR2 FQNEAQ. V was clipped by 2 bases and J by 6 bases, with 16 bases between them. This CDR3 comprises 16 residues. Written as DNA, the CDR3 is TGTGCCAGCAGCTTAAAGGGCCGAGGATCAGATGAAAAACTGTTTTTT. It encodes CASSLKGRGSDEKLFF. Supplemented by reference TRBV7-8 and TRBJ1-4, the full variable domain reads GAGVSQSPRYKVAKRGQDVALRCDPISGHVSLFWYQQALGQGPEFLTYFQNEAQLDKSGLPSDRFFAERPEGSVSTLKIQRTQQEDSAVYLCASSLKGRGSDEKLFFGSGTQLSVL.

In this sample, this clonotype turned up a few times. The chain recombines TRBV5-1 with TRBJ1-5; no clear D gene. The CDR3 runs 14 residues. Trimming removed 0 bases from V and 6 bases from J, with 10 bases in between. CDR1 is SGHRS, CDR2 YFSETQ, per germline. The CDR3: CASSLEGIGQPQHF. The CDR3 DNA follows: TGCGCCAGCAGCTTGGAAGGGATTGGTCAGCCCCAGCATTTT. The whole variable domain, remainder taken from reference TRBV5-1 and TRBJ1-5, is KAGVTQTPRYLIKTRGQQVTLSCSPISGHRSVSWYQQTPGQGLQFLFEYFSETQRNKGNFPGRFSGRQFSNSRSEMNVSTLELGDSALYLCASSLEGIGQPQHFGDGTRLSIL.

CDR3 residues: CASHKGAGGPATYNEQFF. DNA for the CDR3: TGTGCCAGCCACAAAGGAGCGGGGGGGCCCGCTACCTACAATGAGCAGTTCTTC. The V gene is TRBV13, the J gene TRBJ2-1; 10 bases are shared with TRBD2. The V and J ends lost 8 bases and 2 bases, in that order; junction bases with no gene match: 15. The CDR3 consists of 18 residues. Germline CDR1 PRHDT, CDR2 FYEKMQ (reference sequence).

Turning to this clonotype: At one boundary the junction diverges from the germline segment, which might be a read error. The V and J genes are TRBV7-2 and TRBJ1-1; TRBD1 agrees at 7 bases. The germline CDR1 and CDR2 sequences are SGHTA and FQGNSA. The CDR3 is 15 residues long. The CDR3 loop reads CASSLAGTANTGAFF. In DNA form, the CDR3 reads TGTGCCAGCAGCTTAGCCGGGACAGCGAACACTGGAGCTTTCTTT.

V and J are TRBV9 and TRBJ1-1, with D uncertain. Trimming took 1 base from V and 0 from J, leaving 10 bases between them. Germline V CDR1 and CDR2: SGDLS, YYNGEE. The CDR3 consists of 15 residues. CDR3 sequence reads: CASSVSAELNTEAFF. For the CDR3, the DNA is TGTGCCAGCAGCGTATCCGCGGAGCTGAACACTGAAGCTTTCTTT. Drawing the rest from reference TRBV9 and TRBJ1-1, the complete variable domain is DSGVTQTPKHLITATGQRVTLRCSPRSGDLSVYWYQQSLDQGLQFLIQYYNGEERAKGNILERFSAQQFPDLHSELNLSSLELGDSALYFCASSVSAELNTEAFFGQGTRLTVV.

The V call is TRBV5-1, the J call TRBJ2-1; D tentatively fits TRBD1 or TRBD2 (5 bases each). There are 16 residues in the CDR3. Trimming stripped 4 bases from V and 5 bases from J, with 19 bases between. Germline CDR1 and CDR2: SGHRS and YFSETQ. The CDR3 protein is CASSITAGTENNEQFF. The CDR3 DNA is TGCGCCAGCAGCATCACCGCCGGGACGGAGAACAATGAGCAGTTCTTC.

This chain connects TRBV7-2 to TRBJ2-1; the D is unclear. V gave up 3 bases and J gave up 4 bases, with 10 bases separating them. CDR1 is SGHTA and CDR2 is FQGNSA in the germline V gene. This CDR3 is 14 amino acids long. The CDR3 loop reads CASSFSQSYNEQFF. The CDR3 DNA is TGTGCCAGCAGCTTTTCACAGAGTTACAATGAGCAGTTCTTC. Full variable domain (rest looked up from reference TRBV7-2 and TRBJ2-1): GAGVSQSPSNKVTEKGKDVELRCDPISGHTALYWYRQSLGQGLEFLIYFQGNSAPDKSGLPSDRFSAERTGGSVSTLTIQRTQQEDSAVYLCASSFSQSYNEQFFGPGTRLTVL.

J is TRBJ1-1 and V is TRBV12-3 or TRBV12-4; no clear D. Trimming left V 6 bases short and J 7 bases short, with 6 bases between. CDR3 length: 10 amino acids. The CDR3 loop is CASSWNEAFF. The CDR3 DNA follows: TGTGCCAGCAGCTGGAATGAAGCTTTCTTT.

This sequence joins TRBV13 and TRBJ2-4; tentatively, D is TRBD2 (5 bases). Trimming pared 0 bases from V and 4 bases from J, leaving 13 bases between. The CDR3 runs to 16 residues. Per germline, CDR1 PRHDT and CDR2 FYEKMQ (reference sequence). CDR3 loop: CASSLGPLEAKNIQYF. CDR3 DNA: TGTGCCAGCAGCTTAGGCCCGTTGGAGGCAAAAAACATTCAGTACTTC.

V gene TRBV9 combines with J gene TRBJ2-3; TRBD2 matches at 10 bases. The V gene's germline CDR1 is SGDLS and CDR2 YYNGEE. The CDR3 has 17 residues. Trimming took 2 bases from V and 4 from J; bases not matched to a gene: 10. CDR3 region: CASSVSILGTSADTQYF. For the CDR3, the DNA is TGTGCCAGCAGCGTTTCGATACTGGGGACTAGCGCAGATACGCAGTATTTT.

This chain links TRBV20-1 with TRBJ1-1; 9 bases line up with TRBD1. This CDR3 has 14 amino acids. Germline loops: CDR1 DFQATT, CDR2 SNEGSKA (reference sequence). V shed 2 bases, J shed 6 bases, and the junction held 7 bases outside the gene matches. CDR3 in DNA: TGCAGTGCTAGAACACGGACAGGGGACGCTGAAGCTTTCTTT. It is translated as CSARTRTGDAEAFF.

This clonotype was found many times. The V gene is TRBV2, the J gene TRBJ2-3; TRBD2 might be the D (5 bases). Germline V gene lookup returns CDR1 SNHLY and CDR2 FYNNEI. The CDR3 runs 10 residues. The V end lost 4 bases, the J end lost 9 bases, and 5 bases lay between the germline ends. The CDR3 DNA is TGTGCCAGCAGTGGAGGGACGCAGTATTTT. Translating it yields CASSGGTQYF. Together with reference TRBV2 and TRBJ2-3, the CDR3 gives the full variable domain: EPEVTQTPSHQVTQMGQEVILRCVPISNHLYFYWYRQILGQKVEFLVSFYNNEISEKSEIFDDQFSVERPDGSNFTLKIRSTKLEDSAMYFCASSGGTQYFGPGTRLTVL.

The CDR3 reads CASSVTSGTGGYTF. CDR3 sequence (DNA): TGTGCCAGCAGCGTCACCTCCGGGACCGGTGGCTACACCTTC. This rearrangement joins TRBV5-5 to TRBJ1-2, with D perhaps TRBD1 (5 bases). The germline gives CDR1 SGHKS, CDR2 YYEKEE (reference sequence). This CDR3 has 14 residues. The V and J ends lost 4 bases and 7 bases respectively, with 17 bases between them.

The CDR3, as DNA: TGTGCCATATACAGGGACAATCAGCCCCAGCATTTT. Translation gives CAIYRDNQPQHF. The chain has TRBV10-3 and TRBJ1-5, with a possible D match to TRBD1 (6 bases). The CDR3 spans 12 residues. Germline loops: CDR1 ENHRY, CDR2 SYGVKD. V was shortened by 9 bases and J by 3 bases, with 9 bases between the two germline ends.

This chain uses TRBV4-3 with TRBJ1-2, with a tentative D call TRBD1 (5 bases). Germline V gene lookup returns CDR1 LGHNA and CDR2 YSLEER. The CDR3 contains 15 residues. The germline V and J ends were trimmed by 0 bases and 5 bases, with 13 bases remaining between them. The CDR3 here is CASSQDPRVGYGYTF. The CDR3 DNA is TGCGCCAGCAGCCAAGATCCCAGGGTAGGATATGGCTACACCTTC.

This clonotype occurred a few times. This chain connects TRBV5-1 to TRBJ2-2, with D uncertain. Trimming removed 0 bases from V and 2 bases from J, with 11 bases in between. The CDR3 length is 16 residues. Germline values: CDR1 SGHRS, CDR2 YFSETQ. The CDR3 is CASSLVLGENTGELFF. In DNA form, the CDR3 reads TGCGCCAGCAGCTTGGTGCTCGGCGAAAACACCGGGGAGCTGTTTTTT.